This is a list of T cell receptor beta chains from one sample in a study of CD8+ T cells in alopecia areata. Repertoires were generated with immunoSEQ multiplex PCR, while TCRdb's copy carries only in-frame clones and drops some. The table lists 150,000 to 200,000 clones, about 72% of them singletons. The material was CD8+ T cells sorted from blood, obtained at week 0. These receptors came from a human donor with alopecia areata. CDR3s include the opening cysteine and the closing phenylalanine or tryptophan. A D gene is named only where the DNA matches it firmly. Clone size is not always given. Where it is, it says once, few, many or a class for expanded clones.

V	size	D	J	CDR3	DNA
TRBV7-9	few	TRBD1	TRBJ2-2	CASQQGLHTGELFF	TGTGCCAGCCAACAGGGGCTGCACACCGGGGAGCTGTTTTTT
TRBV7-9	-	TRBD2	TRBJ2-7	CASSLESLADYEQYF	TGTGCCAGCAGCTTAGAATCCCTAGCGGACTACGAGCAGTACTTC
TRBV19	-	-	TRBJ1-2	CASSIDRWGYTF	TGTGCCAGTAGTATAGATCGTTGGGGCTACACCTTC
TRBV15	-	-	TRBJ1-5	CATSRSHRVSNQPQHF	TGTGCCACCAGCAGGTCCCACAGGGTTAGCAATCAGCCCCAGCATTTT
TRBV5-1	-	TRBD1	TRBJ1-2	CASSSTGGPNYGYTF	TGCGCCAGCAGCAGCACAGGGGGTCCCAACTATGGCTACACCTTC
TRBV6-5	-	-	TRBJ1-1	CASSQTTWMSTEAFF	TGTGCCAGCAGTCAAACGACCTGGATGAGCACTGAAGCTTTCTTT
TRBV29-1	-	TRBD2	TRBJ2-1	CSVDHPASGANEQFF	TGCAGCGTTGATCATCCGGCTAGCGGGGCTAATGAGCAGTTCTTC
TRBV5-6	-	-	TRBJ2-7	CASRFPYEQYF	TGTGCCAGCAGATTCCCGTACGAGCAGTACTTC
TRBV25-1	-	-	TRBJ1-1	CASSGDTEAFF	TGTGCCAGCAGTGGGGACACTGAAGCTTTCTTT
TRBV11-2	-	-	TRBJ2-7	CASSFVVNPTYEQYF	TGTGCCAGCAGCTTCGTAGTCAACCCGACCTACGAGCAGTACTTC
TRBV2	-	-	TRBJ1-2	CASSGQTPYGYTF	TGTGCCAGCAGTGGACAAACCCCTTATGGCTACACCTTC
TRBV4-1	-	-	TRBJ2-3	CASSQDQAARTDTQYF	TGCGCCAGCAGCCAAGACCAGGCTGCCCGCACAGATACGCAGTATTTT
TRBV29-1	-	-	TRBJ1-1	CSVEAEAGEAFF	TGCAGCGTTGAAGCTGAGGCAGGTGAAGCTTTCTTT
TRBV5-6	-	-	TRBJ2-1	CASSLVQRDSYNEQFF	TGTGCCAGCAGCTTAGTCCAGCGTGACTCCTACAATGAGCAGTTCTTC